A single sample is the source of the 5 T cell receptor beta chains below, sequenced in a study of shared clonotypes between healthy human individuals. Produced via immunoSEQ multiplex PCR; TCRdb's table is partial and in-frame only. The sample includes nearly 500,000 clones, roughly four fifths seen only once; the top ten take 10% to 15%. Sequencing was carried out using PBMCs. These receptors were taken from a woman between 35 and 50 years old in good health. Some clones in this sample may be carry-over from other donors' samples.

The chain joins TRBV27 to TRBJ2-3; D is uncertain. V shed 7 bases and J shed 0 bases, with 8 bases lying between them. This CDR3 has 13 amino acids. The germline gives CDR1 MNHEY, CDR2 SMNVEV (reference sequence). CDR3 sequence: CASKRLSTDTQYF. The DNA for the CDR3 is TGTGCCAGCAAAAGGCTCAGCACAGATACGCAGTATTTT.

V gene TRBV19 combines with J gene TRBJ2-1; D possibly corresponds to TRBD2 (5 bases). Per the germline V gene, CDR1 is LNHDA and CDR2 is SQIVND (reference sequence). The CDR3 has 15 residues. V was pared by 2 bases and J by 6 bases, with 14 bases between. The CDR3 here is CASSIPGIGSNEQFF. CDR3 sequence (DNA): TGTGCCAGTAGTATACCGGGAATAGGTAGCAATGAGCAGTTCTTC. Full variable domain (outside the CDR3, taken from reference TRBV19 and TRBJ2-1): DGGITQSPKYLFRKEGQNVTLSCEQNLNHDAMYWYRQDPGQGLRLIYYSQIVNDFQKGDIAEGYSVSREKKESFPLTVTSAQKNPTAFYLCASSIPGIGSNEQFFGPGTRLTVL.

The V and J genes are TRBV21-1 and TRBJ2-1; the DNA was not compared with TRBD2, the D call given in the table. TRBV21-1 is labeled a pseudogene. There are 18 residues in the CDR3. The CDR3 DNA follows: TGTGCCAGCAGCAAAGCCCTAGCGGGAGCTAGGAGGGTAAATGAGCAGTTCTTC. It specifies CASSKALAGARRVNEQFF.

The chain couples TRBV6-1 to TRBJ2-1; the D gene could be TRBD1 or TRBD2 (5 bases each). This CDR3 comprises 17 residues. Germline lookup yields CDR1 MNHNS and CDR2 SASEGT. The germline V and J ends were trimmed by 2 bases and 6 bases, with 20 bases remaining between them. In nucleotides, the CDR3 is TGTGCCAGCAGTGAACTACTCCTAGTGAGGGGCGGCAATGAGCAGTTCTTC. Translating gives CASSELLLVRGGNEQFF.

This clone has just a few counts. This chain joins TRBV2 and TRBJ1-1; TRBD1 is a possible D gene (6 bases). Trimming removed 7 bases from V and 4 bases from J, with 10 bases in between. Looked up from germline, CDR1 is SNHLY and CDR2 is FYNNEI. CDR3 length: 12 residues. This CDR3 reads CASIRGATEAFF. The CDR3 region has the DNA TGTGCCAGCATACGGGGGGCCACTGAAGCTTTCTTT.